The rows below give T cell receptor beta chains drawn from one sample of a study of graft-versus-host responses after intestinal transplantation. These receptors are not linked to any known antigen. Assay used: immunoSEQ multiplex PCR; TCRdb lists only in-frame clones, some missing. The table has roughly 70,000 clones, about 87% seen once. Sequencing was performed on unstimulated CD4+ T cells sorted from spleen or lymph node cells, taken before transplant. The receptors here all came from a human donor who was the organ donor for an intestinal transplant. Each CDR3 is given with its conserved first and last residue. Each record gives: J gene, D gene, V gene, clone size, CDR3 DNA, CDR3 protein. The D gene is left open where the match is weak. Clone size, where shown, is once, few, many, or a class for clones that have expanded.

J: TRBJ2-5
D: .
V: TRBV5-1
size: .
DNA: TGCGCCAGCAGCTTAGACGGACATTCCTCGGAGACCCAGTACTTC
CDR3: CASSLDGHSSETQYF

J: TRBJ2-1
D: TRBD2
V: TRBV10-3
size: .
DNA: TGTGCCATCAGCGGGACTAGCGGGGAAATTCTGTTCTTC
CDR3: CAISGTSGEILFF

J: TRBJ1-4
D: .
V: TRBV7-8
size: .
DNA: TGTGCCAGCAGCCGCGGGACCTCACTAAATGAAAAACTGTTTTTT
CDR3: CASSRGTSLNEKLFF

J: TRBJ2-5
D: .
V: TRBV11-2
size: .
DNA: TGTGCCAGCAGCTTAATAGGGGTGGTCACAGAGACCCAGTACTTC
CDR3: CASSLIGVVTETQYF

J: TRBJ1-1
D: .
V: TRBV11-3
size: .
DNA: TGTGCCAGCAGCAGGGGGAACACTGAAGCTTTCTTT
CDR3: CASSRGNTEAFF

J: TRBJ1-2
D: .
V: TRBV27
size: .
DNA: TGTGCCAGCAGTTCCCATAGGTTAGACAGAGACTATGGCTACACCTTC
CDR3: CASSSHRLDRDYGYTF

J: TRBJ2-2
D: TRBD1
V: TRBV5-4
size: .
DNA: TGTGCCAGCAGCACCGCCGGGACAGGGTCCACCGGGGAGCTGTTTTTT
CDR3: CASSTAGTGSTGELFF

J: TRBJ2-6
D: .
V: TRBV28
size: few
DNA: TGTGCCAGCAGTTCGGGGGACGGCTCTGGGGCCAACGTCCTGACTTTC
CDR3: CASSSGDGSGANVLTF

J: TRBJ2-3
D: .
V: TRBV10-1
size: .
DNA: TGCGCCAGCAGCCGGGACTCTACAGATACGCAGTATTTT
CDR3: CASSRDSTDTQYF

J: TRBJ1-2
D: .
V: TRBV5-4
size: .
DNA: TGTGCCAGCAGCCTAGGACATAACCAGGCCTATGGCTACACCTTC
CDR3: CASSLGHNQAYGYTF

J: TRBJ2-6
D: TRBD1
V: TRBV13
size: .
DNA: TGTGCCAGCAGCCCACGACAGGGATTGAACTCTGGGGCCAACGTCCTGACTTTC
CDR3: CASSPRQGLNSGANVLTF

J: TRBJ2-3
D: TRBD2
V: TRBV6-5
size: .
DNA: TGTGCCAGCAGGTACACAGGGACTAGGGGCCCAGATACGCAGTATTTT
CDR3: CASRYTGTRGPDTQYF

J: TRBJ1-3
D: TRBD1
V: TRBV7-9
size: few
DNA: TGTGCCAGCAGCTTGTACCTGGGACAGGGGGTTGGAAACACCATATATTTT
CDR3: CASSLYLGQGVGNTIYF

J: TRBJ1-3
D: TRBD1
V: TRBV7-9
size: few
DNA: TGTGCCAGCAGCTCTGGGGACAGGGGGAGAGGAAACACCATATATTTT
CDR3: CASSSGDRGRGNTIYF

J: TRBJ1-1
D: .
V: TRBV19
size: few
DNA: TGTGCCAGTAGTATACAGGGCGGATTCACTGAAGCTTTCTTT
CDR3: CASSIQGGFTEAFF

J: TRBJ1-5
D: .
V: TRBV4-2
size: once
DNA: TGTGCCAGCAGCCCCTCAGTCTCCAATCAGCCCCAGCATTTT
CDR3: CASSPSVSNQPQHF

J: TRBJ1-3
D: TRBD1
V: TRBV6-1
size: .
DNA: TGTGCCACCTCACAGGGGGCAGGGGGAAACACCATATATTTT
CDR3: CATSQGAGGNTIYF

J: TRBJ2-1
D: .
V: TRBV18
size: once
DNA: TGTGCCAGCTCACCAGTCCTGGGCAACAATGAGCAGTTCTTC
CDR3: CASSPVLGNNEQFF

J: TRBJ1-1
D: TRBD1
V: TRBV2
size: .
DNA: TGTGCCAGCGCGGTCGACAGGGGGGCTCAGAACACTGAAGCTTTCTTT
CDR3: CASAVDRGAQNTEAFF

J: TRBJ1-3
D: .
V: TRBV15
size: .
DNA: TGTGCCACCAGCAGAGATCTGGGGGGATCTGGAAACACCATATATTTT
CDR3: CATSRDLGGSGNTIYF

J: TRBJ1-4
D: .
V: TRBV4-1
size: once
DNA: TGCGCCAGCAGCCAAGAGGCGGCAGGGCCTAATGAAAAACTGTTTTTT
CDR3: CASSQEAAGPNEKLFF

J: TRBJ2-3
D: TRBD2
V: TRBV10-3
size: .
DNA: TGTGCCATCTCCCGGGGGGACACAGATACGCAGTATTTT
CDR3: CAISRGDTDTQYF

J: TRBJ2-1
D: .
V: TRBV23-1
size: .
DNA: TGCGCCAGCAGTCAAGGAGGTTTGGGGGGCAATGAGCAGTTCTTC
CDR3: CASSQGGLGGNEQFF

J: TRBJ2-3
D: .
V: TRBV28
size: .
DNA: TGTGCCAGCAGTACCCCCGCTATAACAGATACGCAGTATTTT
CDR3: CASSTPAITDTQYF

J: TRBJ2-3
D: TRBD1
V: TRBV29-1
size: .
DNA: TGCAGCGTTGGGGGGGGACAGGGGGCAGATACGCAGTATTTT
CDR3: CSVGGGQGADTQYF

J: TRBJ2-3
D: TRBD1
V: TRBV2
size: .
DNA: TGTGCCAGCAGTGAAAGGGGGCGATTTTACACAGATACGCAGTATTTT
CDR3: CASSERGRFYTDTQYF

J: TRBJ1-2
D: TRBD1
V: TRBV5-8
size: .
DNA: TGTGCCAGCAGCTTGGATTCCGGGACAGGCTATGGCTACACCTTC
CDR3: CASSLDSGTGYGYTF

J: TRBJ2-2
D: TRBD1
V: TRBV29-1
size: .
DNA: TGCAGCGTTACCGGGACAGGGAACACCGGGGAGCTGTTTTTT
CDR3: CSVTGTGNTGELFF

J: TRBJ1-1
D: .
V: TRBV27
size: once
DNA: TGTGCCAGCAGTTCCCCAGGCGGGGGCAGAGCCACTGAAGCTTTCTTT
CDR3: CASSSPGGGRATEAFF

J: TRBJ1-3
D: .
V: TRBV15
size: .
DNA: TGTGCCACCAGCAGAGATGGTCATCCGGGACTTGGAAACACCATATATTTT
CDR3: CATSRDGHPGLGNTIYF

J: TRBJ1-5
D: TRBD1
V: TRBV2
size: once
DNA: TGTGCCAGCAGTCGGTCGACAGGGAGCAATCAGCCCCAGCATTTT
CDR3: CASSRSTGSNQPQHF

J: TRBJ1-2
D: .
V: TRBV7-2
size: .
DNA: TGTGCCAGCAGCTTAGAGAGAGGGATCTATGGCTACACCTTC
CDR3: CASSLERGIYGYTF

J: TRBJ2-3
D: .
V: TRBV28
size: .
DNA: TGTGCCAGCAGTTTTGACAGTCCAGATACGCAGTATTTT
CDR3: CASSFDSPDTQYF

J: TRBJ2-1
D: .
V: TRBV5-6
size: .
DNA: TGTGCCAGCAGCCCAGAGAGGAGGGGTGGGGGCAATGAGCAGTTCTTC
CDR3: CASSPERRGGGNEQFF

J: TRBJ2-3
D: TRBD2
V: TRBV30
size: .
DNA: TGTGCCTGGAGTTGGCTAGCGGGGGGCCAGAGCACAGATACGCAGTATTTT
CDR3: CAWSWLAGGQSTDTQYF

J: TRBJ1-1
D: .
V: TRBV13
size: .
DNA: TGTGCCAGCACCCCGAAGGGGCGAGACACTGAAGCTTTCTTT
CDR3: CASTPKGRDTEAFF

J: TRBJ1-2
D: .
V: TRBV28
size: .
DNA: TGTGCCAGCAGTTTTACCCGGGGCTACACCTTC
CDR3: CASSFTRGYTF

J: TRBJ1-2
D: .
V: TRBV5-4
size: few
DNA: TGTGCCAGCAGCTTGCATCCGGGGGATGGCTACACCTTC
CDR3: CASSLHPGDGYTF

J: TRBJ1-5
D: .
V: TRBV6-1
size: few
DNA: TGTGCCAGCGCCCCGGTACAGTCTCAGCCCCAGCATTTT
CDR3: CASAPVQSQPQHF

J: TRBJ1-1
D: .
V: TRBV9
size: few
DNA: TGTGCCAGCAGCTCCCCAGACAGGATGAACACTGAAGCTTTCTTT
CDR3: CASSSPDRMNTEAFF

J: TRBJ1-2
D: .
V: TRBV7-8
size: .
DNA: TGTGCCAGCACCCGGAGACAGCTCTATGGCTACACCTTC
CDR3: CASTRRQLYGYTF

J: TRBJ1-2
D: TRBD1
V: TRBV6-6
size: few
DNA: TGTGCCAGCAGACGGGACAGGGTAGTAGTGGGAGATGGCTACACCTTC
CDR3: CASRRDRVVVGDGYTF

J: TRBJ2-2
D: TRBD2
V: TRBV4-2
size: .
DNA: TGTGCCAGCAGCCAAGAGCTAGCGGGGGGTTTAGCCGGGGAGCTGTTTTTT
CDR3: CASSQELAGGLAGELFF

J: TRBJ1-2
D: .
V: TRBV4-1
size: .
DNA: TGCGCCAGCAGCCCCCGCCCGGGAGACAGCTATGGCTACACCTTC
CDR3: CASSPRPGDSYGYTF

J: TRBJ1-4
D: .
V: TRBV4-3
size: .
DNA: TGCGCCAGCAGCCAAGATCGAGGGCGCCTTGAAAAACTGTTTTTT
CDR3: CASSQDRGRLEKLFF

J: TRBJ2-1
D: TRBD1
V: TRBV28
size: few
DNA: TGTGCCAGCAGTTTCAAGGACAGGCCGATCTCGGAGCAGTTCTTC
CDR3: CASSFKDRPISEQFF